The sequence of this T cell receptor beta chain was determined in a study of human T cells and chemical hapten exposure. Background on the study: Small pooled library volume differences mainly caused per-sample TCR yield variation.

This clonotype was counted ten times or more. Its matching antigen is unknown. Unfractionated whole blood was the source from which total RNA was extracted. The CDR3 contains 16 residues. The germline CDR1 and CDR2 sequences are MNHEY and SVGAGI. Trimming cost V 4 bases and J 7 bases, with 20 bases left between them. General study findings and limits: The number of TCRs above 1 in 1000 frequency did not change after DPC sensitization.

Individual cDNA molecules received unique molecular identifiers in the library. Original processing methods: Between roughly 23,224 and 700,000 TCRs appeared in each sample, and the median stood at around 92,000. A single record per CDR3 protein comes from TCRdb applying MiXCR to the reads. The V and J calls shown here were made by TCRdb, not taken from the authors' results. The profile covers around 120,000 distinct CDR3 sequences, with approximately 9.3% appearing a single time and about 1.4% taken by the ten largest. What was sequenced was whole blood. The receptor comes from a human donor in good health. Some clones in this sample may be carry-over from other donors' samples. This chain links TRBV6-5 with TRBJ1-5; TRBD1 might be the D (5 bases). This CDR3 reads CASSSNPETAKQPQHF. CDR3 nucleotide sequence: TGTGCCAGCAGTTCAAACCCGGAGACAGCCAAGCAGCCCCAGCATTTT.